The 24 T cell receptor beta chains below come from one sample, sequenced in a study of blood T cell repertoires in COVID-19. Method: immunoSEQ multiplex PCR; TCRdb's copy keeps in-frame clones and lacks some. The sample has approximately 150,000 clones, about four fifths seen once. Sequenced input: peripheral blood. These receptors originate from a man in his 70s who had recovered from COVID-19.

The chain uses TRBV6-5 and TRBJ1-2; maybe TRBD1 (5 bases). CDR1 MNHEY and CDR2 SVGAGI come from the germline V gene. There are 16 residues in the CDR3. V gave up 2 bases and J gave up 6 bases, with 19 bases separating them. CDR3 in DNA: TGTGCCAGCAGTTACCTGAGTGGGGCAGGAGTACATGGCTACACCTTC. This encodes CASSYLSGAGVHGYTF.

The chain carries TRBV19 and TRBJ1-1, with a possible D match to TRBD1 (6 bases). The V and J ends lost 2 bases and 1 base respectively, with 11 bases between them. Per germline, CDR1 LNHDA and CDR2 SQIVND (reference sequence). This CDR3 has 15 amino acids. Written as DNA, the CDR3 is TGTGCCAGTAGTATAAGGGCAGGGGAGAACACTGAAGCTTTCTTT. Translation: CASSIRAGENTEAFF. The whole variable domain, remainder taken from reference TRBV19 and TRBJ1-1, is DGGITQSPKYLFRKEGQNVTLSCEQNLNHDAMYWYRQDPGQGLRLIYYSQIVNDFQKGDIAEGYSVSREKKESFPLTVTSAQKNPTAFYLCASSIRAGENTEAFFGQGTRLTVV.

The rearrangement links TRBV7-8 to TRBJ2-3; the D is unclear. CDR1 is SGHVS and CDR2 is FQNEAQ in the germline V gene. The length of the CDR3 is 14 residues. Trimming took 0 bases from V and 3 from J, leaving 7 bases between them. The CDR3 DNA reads as TGTGCCAGCAGCTTAGCGCTCGGTACAGATACGCAGTATTTT. As protein: CASSLALGTDTQYF.

As to this clone: The junction departs from the called germline gene at one end, perhaps through a read error. This rearrangement joins TRBV6-5 to TRBJ2-7; 14 bases match TRBD2. Per the germline V gene, CDR1 is MNHEY and CDR2 is SVGAGI. The CDR3 totals 14 residues. This CDR3 reads CASSPRQGTSGGDF. The CDR3 bases are TGTGCCAGCAGTCCCCGACAGGGGACTAGCGGGGGAGACTTC.

The CDR3 nucleotides read TGTGCCGGCCGCCTAGCAGAGTACGAGCAGTACTTC. It yields the protein CAGRLAEYEQYF. The chain is built from TRBV2 and TRBJ2-7, with D possibly matching TRBD2 (5 bases). The CDR3 covers 12 residues. Germline CDR1 is SNHLY and CDR2 is FYNNEI. The V end lost 11 bases, the J end lost 4 bases, and 15 bases lay between the germline ends.

The rearrangement links TRBV5-4 to TRBJ1-2; TRBD1 aligns across 11 bases. Germline assignment: CDR1 SGHNT and CDR2 YYREEE (reference sequence). Trimming at V came to 0 bases and at J to 8 bases, leaving 15 bases not matched to a gene. The CDR3 is 18 amino acids. DNA for the CDR3: TGTGCCAGCAGCTTGGCCTCATTGTCGGGACAGGGGGTAGGAGGCTACACCTTC. Its translation is CASSLASLSGQGVGGYTF.

This chain uses TRBV30 with TRBJ1-1; TRBD1 matches at 7 bases. Germline V gene data show CDR1 as GTSNPN and CDR2 as SVGIG (reference sequence). The CDR3 has 14 amino acids. J was trimmed by 2 bases and V by 4 bases; bases with no gene match: 7. CDR3 residues: CAWKGQRINTEAFF. CDR3 DNA sequence: TGTGCCTGGAAGGGACAGAGAATTAACACTGAAGCTTTCTTT.

The chain uses TRBV7-2 and TRBJ1-3; D may be TRBD1 (5 bases). CDR3 length: 14 amino acids. The germline V gene has CDR1 SGHTA and CDR2 FQGNSA. V was shortened by 1 base and J by 7 bases, with 11 bases between the two germline ends. For the CDR3, the DNA is TGTGCCAGCAGCTTAGATGGGGCTCGCAACACCATATATTTT. It specifies CASSLDGARNTIYF.

This rearrangement joins TRBV20-1 to TRBJ2-2; 7 bases are shared with TRBD1. The CDR3 has 15 amino acids. CDR1 is DFQATT and CDR2 is SNEGSKA in the germline V gene (reference sequence). V dropped 3 bases and J dropped 5; count of bases not matched to a gene: 9. For the CDR3, the DNA is TGCAGTGCTAGTGAGGGGGCTAGCCCGACCGGGGAGCTGTTTTTT. It is translated as CSASEGASPTGELFF.

In its sample, this clone was seen once. The chain has TRBV9 and TRBJ1-1; D gene uncertain. The CDR3 consists of 14 residues. Germline V gene lookup returns CDR1 SGDLS and CDR2 YYNGEE. The V gene lost 3 bases and the J gene lost 4 bases, with 13 bases spanning the gap. The DNA for the CDR3 is TGTGCCAGCAGCGATCAGAGTGCGGGCACTGAAGCTTTCTTT. Its protein is CASSDQSAGTEAFF.

V gene TRBV11-2 combines with J gene TRBJ2-3, with TRBD2 matching over 11 bases. Germline CDR1 reads SGHAT; CDR2 reads FQNNGV. This CDR3 has 14 residues. Unmatched junction bases numbered 3, after V lost 5 bases and J lost 5 bases. The CDR3 DNA reads TGTGCCAGCAGCCAACTAGCGGGAGTAGATACGCAGTATTTT. Protein: CASSQLAGVDTQYF.

The genes are TRBV29-1 and TRBJ2-7; maybe TRBD2 (7 bases). Trimming stripped 0 bases from V and 0 bases from J, with 15 bases between. The CDR3 runs 16 residues. Germline V gene data show CDR1 as SQVTM and CDR2 as ANQGSEA. DNA for the CDR3: TGCAGCGTTGAAGAGGGGGGGACACCCCACTCCTACGAGCAGTACTTC. It yields the protein CSVEEGGTPHSYEQYF.

The chain couples TRBV19 to TRBJ1-1; D is ambiguous. CDR1 LNHDA and CDR2 SQIVND come from the germline V gene (reference sequence). The CDR3 sequence is 14 residues long. Trimming removed 6 bases from V and 2 bases from J, with 13 bases in between. The CDR3 nucleotides read TGTGCCAGTAGCCCAATGACTGGAAACACTGAAGCTTTCTTT. It codes for CASSPMTGNTEAFF.

The rearrangement joins TRBV7-2 to TRBJ2-7; 8 bases are a match to TRBD2. Per germline, CDR1 SGHTA and CDR2 FQGNSA. CDR3 length: 14 amino acids. V lost 5 bases to trimming and J lost 3 bases; unmatched junction nucleotides: 6. The CDR3: CASSRSSGSYEQYF. The CDR3 nucleotides read TGTGCCAGCAGCCGCTCGAGCGGGAGCTACGAGCAGTACTTC.

The V call is TRBV4-2, the J call TRBJ1-1; the D gene is possibly TRBD1 (5 bases). Per the germline V gene, CDR1 is LGHNA and CDR2 is YNFKEQ. The CDR3 is made up of 15 amino acids. Trimming stripped 1 base from V and 2 bases from J, with 11 bases between. CDR3 in DNA: TGTGCCAGCAGCCAAGGGGGCGCCGGAAACACTGAAGCTTTCTTT. Its translation is CASSQGGAGNTEAFF.

The rearrangement uses TRBV15 and TRBJ1-6, with 7 bases lining up with TRBD1. V shed 0 bases, J shed 7 bases, and the junction held 3 bases outside the gene matches. The length of the CDR3 is 15 residues. Germline loops: CDR1 LNHNV, CDR2 YYDKDF (reference sequence). The CDR3 coding sequence is TGTGCCACCAGCAGAGAACAGGGGAAGAATTCACCCCTCCACTTT. Translated: CATSREQGKNSPLHF.

The CDR3 spells CASSSVAGSYNEQFF. The CDR3 DNA reads TGCGCCAGCAGCTCGGTAGCGGGATCCTACAATGAGCAGTTCTTC. The chain uses TRBV5-1 and TRBJ2-1; 8 nucleotides agree with TRBD2. The CDR3 runs 15 residues. Germline CDR1 reads SGHRS; CDR2 reads YFSETQ. V lost 3 bases and J lost 1; bases outside the gene matches: 3.

The chain joins TRBV7-9 to TRBJ2-1, with a tentative D call TRBD2 (7 bases). With 5 bases removed from V and 7 bases from J, the gap between germline ends came to 15 bases. Per germline, CDR1 SEHNR and CDR2 FQNEAQ (reference sequence). CDR3 length equals 14 residues. The chain's CDR3 is CASSPMGGGNEQFF. CDR3 in DNA: TGTGCCAGCAGCCCCATGGGAGGGGGTAATGAGCAGTTCTTC.

The chain carries TRBV4-1 and TRBJ1-1; maybe TRBD1 (5 bases). Per germline, CDR1 MGHRA and CDR2 YSYEKL. The CDR3 spans 14 residues. V dropped 3 bases and J dropped 1 base, with 9 bases sitting between them. CDR3 sequence reads: CASSQQGGNTEAFF. The DNA of the CDR3 is TGCGCCAGCAGCCAGCAGGGTGGGAACACTGAAGCTTTCTTT.

The chain employs TRBV7-2 and TRBJ1-5; 9 bases fit TRBD1. Germline-derived CDR1 and CDR2 are SGHTA and FQGNSA. V was clipped by 4 bases and J by 6 bases; unmatched bases: 7. The CDR3 length is 15 residues. The CDR3: CASSSGTGSSQPQHF. CDR3 bases: TGTGCCAGCAGCTCCGGGACAGGGTCTAGTCAGCCCCAGCATTTT.

The genes are TRBV3-1 (or the pseudogene TRBV3-2) and TRBJ2-7, with 7 nucleotides matching TRBD2. The CDR3 contains 14 residues. Germline values: CDR1 LGHDT, CDR2 YNNKEL (reference sequence). With V trimmed by 0 bases and J by 3 bases, 2 bases remained unmatched. CDR3 in DNA: TGTGCCAGCAGCCAAGACCTAGCGGACTACGAGCAGTACTTC. The encoded protein is CASSQDLADYEQYF.

The rearrangement links TRBV30 to TRBJ2-7; 8 bases match TRBD2. This CDR3 is built from 17 residues. The germline CDR1 and CDR2 sequences are GTSNPN and SVGIG (reference sequence). The trim removed 2 bases at V and 0 bases at J, leaving 12 bases unmatched. The CDR3 region has the DNA TGTGCCTGGAGTTACCTCTTGACCAGCGGGGGCTCCTACGAGCAGTACTTC. Translating it yields CAWSYLLTSGGSYEQYF.

This rearrangement joins TRBV4-1 to TRBJ1-1; D not resolved. CDR3 length: 16 amino acids. The germline V and J ends were trimmed by 0 bases and 0 bases, with 11 bases remaining between them. CDR1 is MGHRA, CDR2 YSYEKL, per germline. The CDR3, as DNA: TGCGCCAGCAGCCAAGATCGAGGTCGTTTGAACACTGAAGCTTTCTTT. Residues: CASSQDRGRLNTEAFF.

The V gene is TRBV15, the J gene TRBJ2-1, with D perhaps TRBD2 (7 bases). The CDR3 sequence is 17 residues long. V gave up 3 bases and J gave up 0 bases, with 15 bases separating them. Germline V lookup: CDR1 LNHNV, CDR2 YYDKDF (reference sequence). CDR3 region: CATSSSKGGPSYNEQFF. The CDR3 nucleotides read TGTGCCACCAGCAGCTCGAAGGGGGGGCCCTCCTACAATGAGCAGTTCTTC.